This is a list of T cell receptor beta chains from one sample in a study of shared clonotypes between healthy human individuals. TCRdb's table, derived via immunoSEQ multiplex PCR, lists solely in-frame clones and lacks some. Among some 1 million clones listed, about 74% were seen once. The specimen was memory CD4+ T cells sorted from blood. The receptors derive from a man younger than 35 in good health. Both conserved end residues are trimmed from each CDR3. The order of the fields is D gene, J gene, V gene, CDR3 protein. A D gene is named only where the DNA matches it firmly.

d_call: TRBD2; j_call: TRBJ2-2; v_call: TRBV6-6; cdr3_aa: ASSQASGEATGELF
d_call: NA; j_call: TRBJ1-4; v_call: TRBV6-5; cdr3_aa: ASSYSRHGGNEKLF
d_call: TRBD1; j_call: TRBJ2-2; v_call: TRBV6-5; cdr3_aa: ASSYSNRGNGELF
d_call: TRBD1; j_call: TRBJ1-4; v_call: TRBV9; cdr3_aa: ASSVTGERANEKLF
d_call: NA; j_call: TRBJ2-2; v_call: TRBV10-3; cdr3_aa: ATLRAENTGELF
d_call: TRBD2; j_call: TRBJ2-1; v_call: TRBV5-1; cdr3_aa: ASSLRVRLAGDEQF
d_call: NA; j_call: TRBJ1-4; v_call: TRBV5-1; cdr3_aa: ASSTAGQPNEKLF
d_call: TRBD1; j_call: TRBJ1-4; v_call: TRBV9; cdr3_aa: ASSAGQGLGKLF
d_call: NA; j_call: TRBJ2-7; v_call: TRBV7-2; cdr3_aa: ASSYDSTRAYEQY
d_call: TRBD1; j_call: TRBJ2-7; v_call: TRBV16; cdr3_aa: ASSQSYYSGTGDYEQY
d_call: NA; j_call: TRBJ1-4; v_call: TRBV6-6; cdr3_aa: ASSNNEKLF
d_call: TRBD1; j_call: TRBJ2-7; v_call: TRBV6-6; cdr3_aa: ASREGQGRFYEQY
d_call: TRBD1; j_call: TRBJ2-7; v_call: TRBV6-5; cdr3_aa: ASTRRGTEVHEQY
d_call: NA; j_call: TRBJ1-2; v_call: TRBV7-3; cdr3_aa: ASSLTREGYGYT
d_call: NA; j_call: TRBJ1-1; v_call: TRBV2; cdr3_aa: ASSFGQGTTEAF
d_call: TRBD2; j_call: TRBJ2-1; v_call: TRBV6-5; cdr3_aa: ASRPSGGNNEQF
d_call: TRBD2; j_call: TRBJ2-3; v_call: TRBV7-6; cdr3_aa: ASTPPGRLDTQY
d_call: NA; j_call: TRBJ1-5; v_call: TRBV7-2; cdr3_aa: ASSPQQAGEPQH
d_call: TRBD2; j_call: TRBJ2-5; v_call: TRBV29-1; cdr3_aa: SVGTSGRETQY
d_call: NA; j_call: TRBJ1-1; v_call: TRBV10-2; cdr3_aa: ASSDTGVNTEAF
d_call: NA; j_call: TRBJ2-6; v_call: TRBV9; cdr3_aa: ASTPTGANVLT
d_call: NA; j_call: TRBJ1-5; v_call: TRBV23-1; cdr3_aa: ASKIGSNQPQH
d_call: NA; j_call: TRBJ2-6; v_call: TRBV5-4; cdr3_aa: ASSLAGSGANVLT
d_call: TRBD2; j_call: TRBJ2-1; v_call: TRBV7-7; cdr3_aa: ASSFSAGSTLDEQF
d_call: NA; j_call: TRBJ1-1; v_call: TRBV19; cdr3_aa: ASSRMLNTEAF
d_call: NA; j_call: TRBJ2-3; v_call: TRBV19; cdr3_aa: ASSNSGGDTQY
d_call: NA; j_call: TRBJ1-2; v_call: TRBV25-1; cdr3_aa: ASSVPGPTETGYT
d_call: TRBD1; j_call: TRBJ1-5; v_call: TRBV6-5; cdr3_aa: ASSRTGGNQPQH
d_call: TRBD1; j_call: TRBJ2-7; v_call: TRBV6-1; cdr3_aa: ASSAFAPGTGSYEQY
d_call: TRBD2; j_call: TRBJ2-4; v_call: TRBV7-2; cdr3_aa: ASSIPGTSGNIQY
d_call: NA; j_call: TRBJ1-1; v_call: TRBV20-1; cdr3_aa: SAPNVTEAF